The 30 T cell receptor beta chains listed next were all sequenced from one sample in a study of T cells after posttransplantation cyclophosphamide. Repertoires were generated with immunoSEQ multiplex PCR, while TCRdb's copy carries only in-frame clones and drops some. The table records fewer than 20,000 clones, around 68% of them present only once. Treatment was busulfan-fludarabine conditioning, a marrow graft, and cyclophosphamide on days +3 and +4. The sequenced sample was PBMCs, obtained after an allogeneic stem cell transplant with post-transplant cyclophosphamide. These receptors were taken from a male patient aged 30 to 40 who received an allogeneic stem cell transplant from a related donor, was CMV-positive, and had acute GVHD only. Some of the T cells might come from the graft donor.

The chain has TRBV14 and TRBJ1-6; TRBD1 aligns across 12 bases. The CDR3 covers 17 residues. J gave up 8 bases and V 4 bases, and 9 bases lay outside the gene matches. Germline loops: CDR1 SGHDN, CDR2 FVKESK. CDR3 nucleotide sequence: TGTGCCAGCAGCCGCGGCCGGGACAGGGGGCCGGATTCACCCCTCCACTTT. The encoded protein is CASSRGRDRGPDSPLHF.

This chain connects TRBV6-1 to TRBJ1-3; the match to TRBD1 covers 11 bases. Germline values: CDR1 MNHNS, CDR2 SASEGT. This CDR3 is built from 15 residues. V lost 3 bases, J lost 7 bases, and 5 bases stayed unmatched. This CDR3 is CASSDGGQGANTIYF. Here the CDR3 DNA reads TGTGCCAGCAGTGATGGTGGACAGGGGGCCAACACCATATATTTT.

This clone was detected only a few times. At the DNA level, this CDR3 is encoded by other sequences in the same sample as well. The chain combines TRBV18 with TRBJ2-2; the match to TRBD2 covers 11 bases. Germline lookup yields CDR1 KGHSH and CDR2 LQKENI. The ends lost 3 bases at V and 7 bases at J; junction bases unmatched: 1. This CDR3 spans 14 amino acids. CDR3 sequence (DNA): TGTGCCAGCTCACCCGGGACTAGCGGCGGGGAGCTGTTTTTT. Protein sequence: CASSPGTSGGELFF.

This chain joins TRBV12-5 and TRBJ2-7; D is perhaps TRBD1 (6 bases). The germline V gene encodes CDR1 LGHNT and CDR2 FRNRAP. The germline V and J ends were trimmed by 7 bases and 0 bases, with 16 bases remaining between them. The CDR3 extends over 15 amino acids. The DNA for the CDR3 is TGTGCTAGTGCCTTCACAGGGACAAGCTCCTACGAGCAGTACTTC. Residues: CASAFTGTSSYEQYF.

V and J are TRBV7-2 and TRBJ1-2; D unclear. Trimming stripped 2 bases from V and 4 bases from J, with 11 bases between. CDR3 length: 14 residues. Per germline, CDR1 SGHTA and CDR2 FQGNSA. The CDR3 sequence: CASSLSPTGYGYTF. For the CDR3, the DNA is TGTGCCAGCAGCTTAAGTCCGACGGGCTATGGCTACACCTTC.

The chain couples TRBV18 to TRBJ2-7, with TRBD1 matching 9 bases. CDR3 length: 14 residues. V gave up 4 bases and J gave up 3 bases; unmatched junction bases: 4. Germline CDR1 is KGHSH and CDR2 is LQKENI. The CDR3 coding sequence is TGTGCCAGCTCACTACCGGGACAGGGCTACGAGCAGTACTTC. Translating gives CASSLPGQGYEQYF.

This clone was detected only once. Other DNA variants within this sample encode the same CDR3. The chain is built from TRBV7-2 and TRBJ2-3; TRBD2 might be the D (5 bases). V dropped 2 bases and J dropped 1 base, with 10 bases sitting between them. CDR1 and CDR2 (germline): SGHTA, FQGNSA. CDR3 length: 15 amino acids. CDR3 nucleotides: TGTGCCAGCAGCTTAACGGCGGGTGGCACAGATACGCAGTATTTT. Its protein product is CASSLTAGGTDTQYF.

The chain is built from TRBV7-2 and TRBJ2-7; 10 bases line up with TRBD2. Germline CDR1 is SGHTA and CDR2 is FQGNSA. The CDR3 sequence is 14 residues long. V dropped 6 bases and J dropped 5; count of bases not matched to a gene: 7. Here the CDR3 DNA reads TGTGCCAGCAGACCAGCGGGGGGGCTCGACGAGCAGTACTTC. Protein: CASRPAGGLDEQYF.

This clone was picked up a small number of times. This rearrangement joins TRBV6-5 to TRBJ1-6, with D unclear. Germline values: CDR1 MNHEY, CDR2 SVGAGI. V was trimmed by 0 bases and J by 8 bases, leaving 8 bases between them. This CDR3 has 14 residues. Here the CDR3 reads CASSYSGLDSPLHF. CDR3 DNA sequence: TGTGCCAGCAGTTACTCCGGTTTGGATTCACCCCTCCACTTT.

The rearrangement uses TRBV10-3 and TRBJ2-3, with D hard to call. Germline CDR1 reads ENHRY; CDR2 reads SYGVKD. The CDR3 totals 13 residues. The V gene lost 2 bases and the J gene lost 7 bases, with 10 bases spanning the gap. The CDR3 coding sequence is TGTGCCATCAGTGAGCGAACGGTGCATACGCAGTATTTT. Translated: CAISERTVHTQYF.

The chain employs TRBV7-2 and TRBJ1-1; D possibly corresponds to TRBD1 (5 bases). Germline loops: CDR1 SGHTA, CDR2 FQGNSA. V was trimmed by 1 base and J by 5 bases, leaving 14 bases between them. This CDR3 has 15 residues. CDR3 region: CASSLEGAMETEAFF. The CDR3 coding sequence is TGTGCCAGCAGCTTAGAAGGGGCAATGGAGACTGAAGCTTTCTTT.

This CDR3 is CASSQEGGARDTEAFF. DNA for the CDR3: TGCGCCAGCAGCCAAGAAGGGGGGGCGCGGGACACTGAAGCTTTCTTT. V is TRBV4-1 and J is TRBJ1-1; maybe TRBD1 (6 bases). The ends were cut back, 0 bases at V and 3 bases at J, with 14 bases in the middle. CDR1 and CDR2 from the germline V gene are MGHRA and YSYEKL. The CDR3 has 16 residues.

The gene calls are TRBV11-2 and TRBJ1-6; D unclear. The CDR3 runs 14 residues. V lost 0 bases to trimming and J lost 4 bases, with 4 bases between them. Germline V gene lookup returns CDR1 SGHAT and CDR2 FQNNGV. The CDR3 is CASSLDGYNSPLHF. In nucleotides, the CDR3 is TGTGCCAGCAGCTTAGACGGGTATAATTCACCCCTCCACTTT.

This clone came up once. The rearrangement joins TRBV29-1 to TRBJ1-1; 12 nucleotides agree with TRBD1. Trimming took 6 bases from V and 2 from J; bases not matched to a gene: 7. The CDR3 runs 15 residues. The V gene's germline CDR1 is SQVTM and CDR2 ANQGSEA. Here the CDR3 DNA reads TGCAGCGTCCCGGGACAGGGGGCGGGAAACACTGAAGCTTTCTTT. This encodes CSVPGQGAGNTEAFF.

The V call is TRBV5-4, the J call TRBJ2-7, with TRBD2 identical over 11 bases. The CDR3 has 14 residues. Germline assignment: CDR1 SGHNT and CDR2 YYREEE (reference sequence). Losses at the gene ends were 0 bases for V and 5 bases for J; bases not matched to a gene: 1. In DNA, the CDR3 is TGTGCCAGCAGCTTGGAACTAGCGGGGGACGAGCAGTACTTC. This gives the protein CASSLELAGDEQYF.

This clone was detected only once. J is TRBJ2-1 and V is TRBV6-5; TRBD2 matches at 13 bases. The CDR3 covers 16 residues. Germline V gene data show CDR1 as MNHEY and CDR2 as SVGAGI. J gave up 8 bases and V 0 bases, and 4 bases lay outside the gene matches. CDR3 DNA sequence: TGTGCCAGCAGTTACTCGGGGACTAGCGGGGTCGATGAGCAGTTCTTC. This gives the protein CASSYSGTSGVDEQFF.

The rearrangement uses TRBV23-1 and TRBJ2-7, with 8 bases fitting TRBD1. TRBV23-1 is labeled an ORF, and its function is uncertain. V gave up 6 bases and J gave up 1 base; unmatched junction bases: 11. The CDR3 spans 16 residues. Here the CDR3 reads CASSPRGQEFSYEQYF. The CDR3, as DNA: TGCGCCAGCAGCCCGCGGGGACAGGAGTTTTCCTACGAGCAGTACTTC.

The rearrangement joins TRBV5-8 to TRBJ2-7, with 8 bases matching TRBD1. The CDR3 has 15 amino acids. In germline, CDR1 is SGHTS, CDR2 YDEGEE. V dropped 1 base and J dropped 4; count of bases not matched to a gene: 7. CDR3 nucleotides: TGTGCCAGCAGCTTGCAGGGGGCACTAGGTTACGAGCAGTACTTC. It translates to CASSLQGALGYEQYF.

Written as DNA, the CDR3 is TGTGCCAGCAGCTTCCCTGACAGTCTTTCCTACAATGAGCAGTTCTTC. Translating it yields CASSFPDSLSYNEQFF. This chain links TRBV7-8 with TRBJ2-1; the D gene is possibly TRBD1 (5 bases). This CDR3 spans 16 amino acids. Trimming cost V 3 bases and J 1 base, with 13 bases left between them. Per the germline V gene, CDR1 is SGHVS and CDR2 is FQNEAQ.

This chain joins TRBV5-4 and TRBJ2-7; 11 bases are a match to TRBD1. The V gene end was trimmed by 4 bases and the J gene end by 2 bases; junction bases not matched to a gene: 5. This CDR3 has 15 residues. Germline-derived CDR1 and CDR2 are SGHNT and YYREEE (reference sequence). The CDR3 DNA sequence: TGTGCCAGCAGCGCCCGGGGACAGGGGGCCTACGAGCAGTACTTC. Protein sequence: CASSARGQGAYEQYF.

The chain joins TRBV11-1 to TRBJ2-5; 9 bases are shared with TRBD1. Trimming at V came to 2 bases and at J to 1 base, leaving 8 bases not matched to a gene. The CDR3 length is 17 residues. The germline CDR1 and CDR2 sequences are SGHAT and FQDESV (reference sequence). This CDR3 is CASSLRYLGQGQETQYF. DNA of the CDR3: TGTGCCAGCAGCTTACGGTACTTGGGACAGGGCCAAGAGACCCAGTACTTC.

V is TRBV28 and J is TRBJ2-7, with 9 bases aligning to TRBD1. The CDR3 is 15 residues long. Looked up from germline, CDR1 is MDHEN and CDR2 is SYDVKM. J was trimmed by 5 bases and V by 6 bases; bases with no gene match: 11. The CDR3 DNA reads as TGTGCCAGCAGGCAACCCGGGACAGGGAACCACGAGCAGTACTTC. Its translation is CASRQPGTGNHEQYF.

The CDR3 nucleotides are TGCGCCAGCAGCAGGAGCGAGGGAGAAGCTTTCTTT. It codes for CASSRSEGEAFF. The J gene is TRBJ1-1, the V gene TRBV5-1; no clear D. V lost 4 bases and J 8 bases, leaving 12 bases between the germline ends. The CDR3 length is 12 residues. In germline, CDR1 is SGHRS, CDR2 YFSETQ.

This chain connects TRBV5-4 to TRBJ1-1; tentatively, D is TRBD1 (5 bases). Trimming removed 1 base from V and 6 bases from J, with 7 bases in between. Germline values: CDR1 SGHNT, CDR2 YYREEE (reference sequence). The CDR3 runs 12 residues. CDR3 amino acids: CASSLRGPEAFF. CDR3 bases: TGTGCCAGCAGCTTGAGGGGTCCTGAAGCTTTCTTT.

This clone was picked up a small number of times. The V call is TRBV10-3, the J call TRBJ2-5, with 13 bases lining up with TRBD2. Trimming took 4 bases from V and 5 from J; bases not matched to a gene: 4. This CDR3 contains 15 residues. The germline V gene encodes CDR1 ENHRY and CDR2 SYGVKD. DNA of the CDR3: TGTGCCATCAGTGCCGGGACTAGCGGGGATGAGACCCAGTACTTC. It translates to CAISAGTSGDETQYF.

The V call is TRBV27, the J call TRBJ1-1; D is ambiguous. V lost 5 bases and J 1 base, leaving 14 bases between the germline ends. The CDR3 loop spans 15 amino acids. Germline CDR1 is MNHEY and CDR2 is SMNVEV (reference sequence). CDR3 DNA sequence: TGTGCCAGCAGTCCCCCCCAGGCGGGGAACACTGAAGCTTTCTTT. Translation: CASSPPQAGNTEAFF.

The chain combines TRBV6-5 with TRBJ2-5, with TRBD1 as a possible D gene (6 bases). This CDR3 spans 14 amino acids. V was trimmed by 5 bases and J by 2 bases, leaving 12 bases between them. Germline values: CDR1 MNHEY, CDR2 SVGAGI. The CDR3 loop is CASSRTETQETQYF. The DNA of the CDR3 is TGTGCCAGCAGTAGGACAGAAACTCAAGAGACCCAGTACTTC.

The table lists this clone with a few counts. V and J are TRBV5-5 and TRBJ2-7, with D perhaps matching TRBD1 (6 bases). V lost 7 bases and J 5 bases, leaving 16 bases between the germline ends. There are 13 residues in the CDR3. The V gene's germline CDR1 is SGHKS and CDR2 YYEKEE (reference sequence). In DNA form, the CDR3 reads TGTGCCAGCTCGGGACACGAAGTGAACGAGCAGTACTTC. It yields the protein CASSGHEVNEQYF.

The rearrangement joins TRBV7-2 to TRBJ2-7; 7 positions match TRBD1. The CDR3 runs to 13 residues. Germline V gene data show CDR1 as SGHTA and CDR2 as FQGNSA. J gave up 6 bases and V 5 bases, and 7 bases lay outside the gene matches. CDR3 in amino acids: CASSRQTGFEQYF. Written as DNA, the CDR3 is TGTGCCAGCAGCCGCCAGACAGGGTTCGAGCAGTACTTC.

The CDR3 spells CASSLVGMTGMRANEKLFF. The CDR3 DNA is TGTGCCAGCAGCTTAGTCGGGATGACAGGGATGCGGGCTAATGAAAAACTGTTTTTT. J is TRBJ1-4 and V is TRBV11-2; TRBD1 matches at 7 bases. The CDR3 loop spans 19 amino acids. Germline CDR1 is SGHAT and CDR2 is FQNNGV. Unmatched junction bases numbered 14, after V lost 1 base and J lost 3 bases.